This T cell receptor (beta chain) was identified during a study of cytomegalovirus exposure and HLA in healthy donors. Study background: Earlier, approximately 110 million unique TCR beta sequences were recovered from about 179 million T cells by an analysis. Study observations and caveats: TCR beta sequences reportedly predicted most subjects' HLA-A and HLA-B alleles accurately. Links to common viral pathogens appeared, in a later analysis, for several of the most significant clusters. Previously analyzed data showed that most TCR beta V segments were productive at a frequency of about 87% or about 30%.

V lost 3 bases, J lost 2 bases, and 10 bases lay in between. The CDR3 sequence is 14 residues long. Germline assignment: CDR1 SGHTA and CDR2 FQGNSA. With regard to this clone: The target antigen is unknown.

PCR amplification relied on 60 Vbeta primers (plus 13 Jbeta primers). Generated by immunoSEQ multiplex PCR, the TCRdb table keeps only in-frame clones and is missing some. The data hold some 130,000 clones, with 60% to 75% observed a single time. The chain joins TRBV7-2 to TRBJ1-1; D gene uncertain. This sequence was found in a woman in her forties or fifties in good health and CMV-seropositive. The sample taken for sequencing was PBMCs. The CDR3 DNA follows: TGTGCCAGCAGCTTTGACTCGGCCAACACTGAAGCTTTCTTT. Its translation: CASSFDSANTEAFF.